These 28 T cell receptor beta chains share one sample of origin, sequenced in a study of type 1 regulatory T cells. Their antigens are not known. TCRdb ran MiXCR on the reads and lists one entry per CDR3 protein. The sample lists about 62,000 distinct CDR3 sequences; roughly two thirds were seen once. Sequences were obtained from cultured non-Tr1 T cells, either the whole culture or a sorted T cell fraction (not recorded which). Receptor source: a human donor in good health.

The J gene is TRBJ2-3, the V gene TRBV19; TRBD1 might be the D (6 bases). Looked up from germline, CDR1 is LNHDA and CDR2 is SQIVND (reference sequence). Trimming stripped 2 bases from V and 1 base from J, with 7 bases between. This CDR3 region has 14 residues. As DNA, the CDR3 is TGTGCCAGTAGTATACCAGGGGGCACAGATACGCAGTATTTT. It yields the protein CASSIPGGTDTQYF. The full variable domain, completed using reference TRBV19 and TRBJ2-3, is DGGITQSPKYLFRKEGQNVTLSCEQNLNHDAMYWYRQDPGQGLRLIYYSQIVNDFQKGDIAEGYSVSREKKESFPLTVTSAQKNPTAFYLCASSIPGGTDTQYFGPGTRLTVL.

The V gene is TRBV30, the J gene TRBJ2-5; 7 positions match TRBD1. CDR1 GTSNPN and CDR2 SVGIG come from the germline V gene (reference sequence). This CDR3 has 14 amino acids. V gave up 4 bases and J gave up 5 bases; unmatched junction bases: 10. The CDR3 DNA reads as TGTGCCTGGATTGTACAGGGGAGAGGGGAGACCCAGTACTTC. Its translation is CAWIVQGRGETQYF.

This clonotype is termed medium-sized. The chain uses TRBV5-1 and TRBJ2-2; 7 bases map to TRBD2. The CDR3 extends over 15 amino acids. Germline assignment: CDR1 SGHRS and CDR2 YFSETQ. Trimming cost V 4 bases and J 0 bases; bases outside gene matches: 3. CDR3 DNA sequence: TGCGCCAGCAGCGAAGCGGGATCGAACACCGGGGAGCTGTTTTTT. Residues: CASSEAGSNTGELFF.

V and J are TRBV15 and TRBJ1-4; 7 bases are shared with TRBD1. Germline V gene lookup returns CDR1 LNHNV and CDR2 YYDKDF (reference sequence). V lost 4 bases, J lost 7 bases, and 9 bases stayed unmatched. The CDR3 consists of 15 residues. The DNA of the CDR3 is TGTGCCACCAGCACCGTCCCGGGACAGCGTGAAAAACTGTTTTTT. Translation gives CATSTVPGQREKLFF. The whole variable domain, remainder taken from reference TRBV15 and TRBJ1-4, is DAMVIQNPRYQVTQFGKPVTLSCSQTLNHNVMYWYQQKSSQAPKLLFHYYDKDFNNEADTPDNFQSRRPNTSFCFLDIRSPGLGDTAMYLCATSTVPGQREKLFFGSGTQLSVL.

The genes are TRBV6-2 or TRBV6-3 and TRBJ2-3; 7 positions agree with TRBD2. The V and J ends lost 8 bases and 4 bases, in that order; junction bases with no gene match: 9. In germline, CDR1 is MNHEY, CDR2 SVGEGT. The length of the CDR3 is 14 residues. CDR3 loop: CASPGIGGADTQYF. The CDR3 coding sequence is TGTGCCAGCCCCGGGATTGGGGGGGCAGATACGCAGTATTTT.

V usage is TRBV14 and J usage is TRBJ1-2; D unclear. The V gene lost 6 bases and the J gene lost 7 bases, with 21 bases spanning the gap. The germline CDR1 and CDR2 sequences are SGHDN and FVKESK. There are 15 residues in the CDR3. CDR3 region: CASSSGGNVPSGYTF. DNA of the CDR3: TGTGCCAGCAGTTCAGGAGGGAACGTACCTAGTGGCTACACCTTC.

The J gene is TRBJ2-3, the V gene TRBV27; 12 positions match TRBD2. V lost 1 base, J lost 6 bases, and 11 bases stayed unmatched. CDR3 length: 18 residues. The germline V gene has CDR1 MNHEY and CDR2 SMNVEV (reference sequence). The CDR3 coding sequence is TGTGCCAGCAGTTTATTCCCGACTAGCGGGAGTGTGTCTGATACGCAGTATTTT. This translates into CASSLFPTSGSVSDTQYF.

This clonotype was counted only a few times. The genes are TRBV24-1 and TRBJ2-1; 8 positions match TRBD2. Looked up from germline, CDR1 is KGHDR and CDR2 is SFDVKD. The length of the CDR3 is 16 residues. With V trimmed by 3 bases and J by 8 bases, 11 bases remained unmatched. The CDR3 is CATSDPSREVFDEQFF. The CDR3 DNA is TGTGCCACCAGTGATCCGTCGCGGGAGGTCTTCGATGAGCAGTTCTTC.

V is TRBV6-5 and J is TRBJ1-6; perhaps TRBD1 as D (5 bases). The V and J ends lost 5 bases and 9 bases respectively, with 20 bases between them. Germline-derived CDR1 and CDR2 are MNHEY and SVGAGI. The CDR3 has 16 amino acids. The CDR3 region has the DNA TGTGCCAGCAGTACCTTGCCCGGCCAGGGATCTTCACCCCTCCACTTT. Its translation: CASSTLPGQGSSPLHF.

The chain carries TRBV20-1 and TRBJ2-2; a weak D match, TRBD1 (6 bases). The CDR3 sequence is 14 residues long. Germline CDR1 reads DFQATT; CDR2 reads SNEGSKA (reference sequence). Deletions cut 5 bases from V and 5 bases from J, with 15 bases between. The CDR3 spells CSAPGTRATGELFF. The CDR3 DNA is TGCAGTGCTCCCGGGACAAGGGCTACCGGGGAGCTGTTTTTT.

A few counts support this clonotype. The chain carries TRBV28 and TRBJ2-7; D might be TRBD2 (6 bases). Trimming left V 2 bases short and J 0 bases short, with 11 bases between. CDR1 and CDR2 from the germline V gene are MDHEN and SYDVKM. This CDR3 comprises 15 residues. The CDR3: CASSLGGIPSYEQYF. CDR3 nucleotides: TGTGCCAGCAGTTTAGGCGGGATTCCCTCCTACGAGCAGTACTTC.

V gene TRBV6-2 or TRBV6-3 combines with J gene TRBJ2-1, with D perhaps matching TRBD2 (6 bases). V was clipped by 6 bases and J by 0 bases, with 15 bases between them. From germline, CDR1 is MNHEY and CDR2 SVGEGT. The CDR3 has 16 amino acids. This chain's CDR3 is CASRDGDSGSYNEQFF. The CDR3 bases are TGTGCCAGCAGGGACGGGGACTCCGGCTCCTACAATGAGCAGTTCTTC.

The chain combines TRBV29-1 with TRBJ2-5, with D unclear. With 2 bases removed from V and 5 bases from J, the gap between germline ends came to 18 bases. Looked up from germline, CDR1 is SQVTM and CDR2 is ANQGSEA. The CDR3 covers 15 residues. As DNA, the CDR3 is TGCAGCGTTGAAAGAGGCCTAAGCAATGGGGAGACCCAGTACTTC. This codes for CSVERGLSNGETQYF.

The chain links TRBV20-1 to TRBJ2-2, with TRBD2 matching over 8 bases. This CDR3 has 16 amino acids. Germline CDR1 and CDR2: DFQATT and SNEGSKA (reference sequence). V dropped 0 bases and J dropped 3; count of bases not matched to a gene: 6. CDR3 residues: CSARDSRAGDTGELFF. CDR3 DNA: TGCAGTGCTAGAGATTCGAGAGCGGGAGACACCGGGGAGCTGTTTTTT.

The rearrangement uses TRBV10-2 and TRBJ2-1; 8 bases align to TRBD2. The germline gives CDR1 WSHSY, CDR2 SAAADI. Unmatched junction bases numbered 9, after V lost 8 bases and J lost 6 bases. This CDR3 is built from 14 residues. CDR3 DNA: TGCGCCAGCTCCTCGAGCGGGAGTTCCAATGAGCAGTTCTTC. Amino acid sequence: CASSSSGSSNEQFF.

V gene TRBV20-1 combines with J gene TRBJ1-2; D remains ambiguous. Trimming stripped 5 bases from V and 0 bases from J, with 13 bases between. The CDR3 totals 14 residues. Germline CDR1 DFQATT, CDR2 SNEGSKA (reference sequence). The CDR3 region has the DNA TGCAGTGCTGAGCCCAACGATTCTAACTATGGCTACACCTTC. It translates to CSAEPNDSNYGYTF.

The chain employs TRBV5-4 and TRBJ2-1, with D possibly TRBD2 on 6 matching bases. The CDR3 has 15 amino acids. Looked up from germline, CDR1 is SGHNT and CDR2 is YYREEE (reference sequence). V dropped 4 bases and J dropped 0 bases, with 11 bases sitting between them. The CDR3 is CASSEVGGSYNEQFF. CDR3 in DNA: TGTGCCAGCAGCGAGGTGGGGGGCTCCTACAATGAGCAGTTCTTC. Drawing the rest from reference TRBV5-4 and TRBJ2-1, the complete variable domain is ETGVTQSPTHLIKTRGQQVTLRCSSQSGHNTVSWYQQALGQGPQFIFQYYREEENGRGNFPPRFSGLQFPNYSSELNVNALELDDSALYLCASSEVGGSYNEQFFGPGTRLTVL.

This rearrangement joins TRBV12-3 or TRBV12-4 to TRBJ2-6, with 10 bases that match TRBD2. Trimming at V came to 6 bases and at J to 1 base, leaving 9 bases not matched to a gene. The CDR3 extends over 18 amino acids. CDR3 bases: TGTGCCAGCAGGCTCCGACTAGCGGGTATGTCTGGGGCCAACGTCCTGACTTTC. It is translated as CASRLRLAGMSGANVLTF.

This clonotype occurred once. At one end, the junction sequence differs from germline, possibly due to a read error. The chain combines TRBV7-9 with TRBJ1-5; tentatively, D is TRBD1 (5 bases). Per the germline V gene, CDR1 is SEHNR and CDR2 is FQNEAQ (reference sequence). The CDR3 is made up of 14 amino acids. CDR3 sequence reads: CASSLAGLEEPQHF. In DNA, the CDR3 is TGTGCTAGCAGCTTAGCAGGGCTGGAGGAGCCCCAGCATTTT.

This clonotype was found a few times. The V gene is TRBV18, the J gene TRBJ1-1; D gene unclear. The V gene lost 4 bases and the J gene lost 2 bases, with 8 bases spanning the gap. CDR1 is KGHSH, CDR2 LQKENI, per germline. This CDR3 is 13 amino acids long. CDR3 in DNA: TGTGCCAGCTCACAGGCAGAAAACACTGAAGCTTTCTTT. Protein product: CASSQAENTEAFF. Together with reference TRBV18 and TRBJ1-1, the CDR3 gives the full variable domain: NAGVMQNPRHLVRRRGQEARLRCSPMKGHSHVYWYRQLPEEGLKFMVYLQKENIIDESGMPKERFSAEFPKEGPSILRIQQVVRGDSAAYFCASSQAENTEAFFGQGTRLTVV.

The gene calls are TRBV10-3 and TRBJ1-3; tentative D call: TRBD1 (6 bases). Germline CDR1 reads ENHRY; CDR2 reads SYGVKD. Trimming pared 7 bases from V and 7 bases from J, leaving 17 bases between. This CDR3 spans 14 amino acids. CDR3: CAITGEGGKNTIYF. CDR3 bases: TGTGCCATCACCGGGGAAGGGGGGAAGAACACCATATATTTT.

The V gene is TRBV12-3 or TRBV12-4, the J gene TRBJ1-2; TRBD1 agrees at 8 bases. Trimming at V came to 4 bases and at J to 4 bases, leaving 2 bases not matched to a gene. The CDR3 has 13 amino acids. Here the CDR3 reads CASSWDRIYGYTF. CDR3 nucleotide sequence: TGTGCCAGCAGTTGGGACAGGATCTATGGCTACACCTTC.

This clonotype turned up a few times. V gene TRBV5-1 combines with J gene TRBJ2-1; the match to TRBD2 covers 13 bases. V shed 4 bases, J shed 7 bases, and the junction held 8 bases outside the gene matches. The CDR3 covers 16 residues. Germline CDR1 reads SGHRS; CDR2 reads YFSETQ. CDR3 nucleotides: TGCGCCAGCAGCCGGACTAGCGGGAGTGCGGTGAATGAGCAGTTCTTC. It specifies CASSRTSGSAVNEQFF.

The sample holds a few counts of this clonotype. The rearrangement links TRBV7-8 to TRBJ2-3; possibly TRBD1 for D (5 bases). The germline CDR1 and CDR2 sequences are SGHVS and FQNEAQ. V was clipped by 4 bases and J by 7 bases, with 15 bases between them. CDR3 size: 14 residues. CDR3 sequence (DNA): TGTGCCAGCAGCTCAAGACAGCGCCTCTATACGCAGTATTTT. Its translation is CASSSRQRLYTQYF.

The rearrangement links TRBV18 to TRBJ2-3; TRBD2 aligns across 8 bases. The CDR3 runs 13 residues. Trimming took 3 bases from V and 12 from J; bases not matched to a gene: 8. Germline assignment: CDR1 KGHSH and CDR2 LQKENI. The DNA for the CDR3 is TGTGCCAGCTCACCTCAGAGCGGGAGTCCACAGTATTTT. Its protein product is CASSPQSGSPQYF.

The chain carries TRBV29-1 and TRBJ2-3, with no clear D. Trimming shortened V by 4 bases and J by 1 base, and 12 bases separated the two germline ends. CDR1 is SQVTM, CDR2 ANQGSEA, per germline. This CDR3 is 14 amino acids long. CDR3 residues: CSVAPTAGTDTQYF. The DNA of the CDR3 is TGCAGCGTTGCCCCGACCGCTGGCACAGATACGCAGTATTTT.

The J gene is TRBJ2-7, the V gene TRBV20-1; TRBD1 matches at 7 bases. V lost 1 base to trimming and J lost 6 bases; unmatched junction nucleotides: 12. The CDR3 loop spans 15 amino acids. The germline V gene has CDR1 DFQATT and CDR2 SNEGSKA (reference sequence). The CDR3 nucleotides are TGCAGTGCTAGAGCCCGCCCGGGAAGGGGGCGCGAGCAGTACTTC. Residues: CSARARPGRGREQYF.

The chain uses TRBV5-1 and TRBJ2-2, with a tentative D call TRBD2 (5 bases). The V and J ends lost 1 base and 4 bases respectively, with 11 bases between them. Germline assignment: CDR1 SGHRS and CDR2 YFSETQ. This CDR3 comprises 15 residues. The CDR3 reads CASSLSAAGTGELFF. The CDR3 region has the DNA TGCGCCAGCAGCTTGTCGGCTGCGGGCACCGGGGAGCTGTTTTTT.